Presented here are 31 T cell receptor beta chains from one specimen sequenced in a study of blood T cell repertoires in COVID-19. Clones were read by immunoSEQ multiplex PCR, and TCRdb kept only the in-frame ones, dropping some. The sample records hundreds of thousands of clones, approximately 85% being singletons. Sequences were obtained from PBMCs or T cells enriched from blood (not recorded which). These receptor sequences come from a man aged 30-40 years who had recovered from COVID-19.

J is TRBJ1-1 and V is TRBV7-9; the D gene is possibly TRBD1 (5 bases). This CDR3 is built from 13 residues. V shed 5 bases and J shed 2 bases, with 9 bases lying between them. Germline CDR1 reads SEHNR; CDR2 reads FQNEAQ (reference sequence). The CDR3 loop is CASSAQGNTEAFF. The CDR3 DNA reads TGTGCCAGCAGCGCCCAGGGAAACACTGAAGCTTTCTTT.

CDR3 amino acids: CASSPNLADANEQFF. The CDR3 DNA follows: TGTGCCAGCTCACCAAATCTAGCGGACGCCAATGAGCAGTTCTTC. V and J are TRBV18 and TRBJ2-1; 7 bases map to TRBD2. The germline gives CDR1 KGHSH, CDR2 LQKENI. V gave up 2 bases and J gave up 6 bases; unmatched junction bases: 7. The CDR3 is made up of 15 amino acids.

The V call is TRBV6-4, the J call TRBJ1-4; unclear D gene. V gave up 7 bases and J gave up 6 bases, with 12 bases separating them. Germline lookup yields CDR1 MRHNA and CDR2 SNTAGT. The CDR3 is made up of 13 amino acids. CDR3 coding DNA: TGTGCCAGCAAGCTCCGCACTTATGAAAAACTGTTTTTT. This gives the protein CASKLRTYEKLFF.

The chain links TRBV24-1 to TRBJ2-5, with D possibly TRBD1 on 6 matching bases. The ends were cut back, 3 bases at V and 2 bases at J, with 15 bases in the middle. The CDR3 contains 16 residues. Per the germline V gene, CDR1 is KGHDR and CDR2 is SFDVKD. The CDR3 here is CATSDPTGPIQETQYF. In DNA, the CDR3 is TGTGCCACCAGTGATCCGACAGGACCGATACAAGAGACCCAGTACTTC.

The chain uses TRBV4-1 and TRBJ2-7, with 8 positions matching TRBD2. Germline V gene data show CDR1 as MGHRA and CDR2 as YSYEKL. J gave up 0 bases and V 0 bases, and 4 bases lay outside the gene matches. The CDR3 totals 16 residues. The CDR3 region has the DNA TGCGCCAGCAGCCAAGATTCAACTAGCGGCTCCTACGAGCAGTACTTC. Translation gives CASSQDSTSGSYEQYF.

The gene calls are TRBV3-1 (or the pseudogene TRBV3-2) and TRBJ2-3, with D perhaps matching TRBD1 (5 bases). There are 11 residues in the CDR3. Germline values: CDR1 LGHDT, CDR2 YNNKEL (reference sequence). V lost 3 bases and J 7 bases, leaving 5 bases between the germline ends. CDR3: CASSQGHTQYF. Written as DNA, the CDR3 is TGTGCCAGCAGCCAGGGGCATACGCAGTATTTT.

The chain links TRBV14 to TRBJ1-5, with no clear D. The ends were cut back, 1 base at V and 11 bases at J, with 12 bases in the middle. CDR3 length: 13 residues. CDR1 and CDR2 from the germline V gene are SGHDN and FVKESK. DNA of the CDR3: TGTGCCAGCAGCCAAGCCCTGGGAGACTCCCAGCATTTT. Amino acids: CASSQALGDSQHF.

CDR3 sequence (DNA): TGTGCCAGCAGTGACGAAACTGCGGGTGAGCAGTTCTTC. Protein sequence: CASSDETAGEQFF. The chain carries TRBV6-4 and TRBJ2-1; possible D gene TRBD2, 5 bases. The CDR3 sequence is 13 residues long. The ends were cut back, 2 bases at V and 9 bases at J, with 11 bases in the middle. Germline V lookup: CDR1 MRHNA, CDR2 SNTAGT.

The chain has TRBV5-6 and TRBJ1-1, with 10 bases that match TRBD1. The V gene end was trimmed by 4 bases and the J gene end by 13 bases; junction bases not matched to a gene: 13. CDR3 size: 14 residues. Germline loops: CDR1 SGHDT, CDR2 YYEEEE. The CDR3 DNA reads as TGTGCCAGCAGCCTCCGGGACAGGGGCTCTCTGGTTTTCTTT. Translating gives CASSLRDRGSLVFF.

The chain's CDR3 is CAWNMNTEAFF. CDR3 bases: TGTGCCTGGAATATGAACACTGAAGCTTTCTTT. The chain employs TRBV30 and TRBJ1-1; D gene ambiguous. The CDR3 loop spans 11 amino acids. Germline loops: CDR1 GTSNPN, CDR2 SVGIG (reference sequence). With 4 bases removed from V and 0 bases from J, the gap between germline ends came to 3 bases.

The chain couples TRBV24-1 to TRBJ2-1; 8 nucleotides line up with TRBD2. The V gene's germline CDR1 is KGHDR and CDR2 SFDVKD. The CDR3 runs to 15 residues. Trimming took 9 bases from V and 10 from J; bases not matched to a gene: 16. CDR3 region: CATEITRGGLGEQFF. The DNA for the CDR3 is TGTGCCACCGAAATAACTCGGGGGGGGCTGGGCGAGCAGTTCTTC.

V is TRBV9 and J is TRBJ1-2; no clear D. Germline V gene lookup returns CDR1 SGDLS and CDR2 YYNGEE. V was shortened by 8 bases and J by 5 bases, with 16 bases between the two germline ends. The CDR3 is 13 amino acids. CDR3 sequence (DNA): TGTGCCAGTTCGGAGGGCGGGCTTTATGGCTACACCTTC. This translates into CASSEGGLYGYTF. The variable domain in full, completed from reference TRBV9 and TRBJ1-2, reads DSGVTQTPKHLITATGQRVTLRCSPRSGDLSVYWYQQSLDQGLQFLIQYYNGEERAKGNILERFSAQQFPDLHSELNLSSLELGDSALYFCASSEGGLYGYTFGSGTRLTVV.

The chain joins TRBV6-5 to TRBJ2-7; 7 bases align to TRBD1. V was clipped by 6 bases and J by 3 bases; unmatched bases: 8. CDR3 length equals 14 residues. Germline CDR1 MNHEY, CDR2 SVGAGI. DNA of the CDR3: TGTGCCAGCAGCCAACAGGGGAGAAACTACGAGCAGTACTTC. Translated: CASSQQGRNYEQYF.

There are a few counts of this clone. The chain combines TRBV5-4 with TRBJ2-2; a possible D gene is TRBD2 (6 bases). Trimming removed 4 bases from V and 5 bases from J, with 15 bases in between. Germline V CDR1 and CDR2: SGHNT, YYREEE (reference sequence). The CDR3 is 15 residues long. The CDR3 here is CASSPGVGGTGELFF. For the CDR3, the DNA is TGTGCCAGCAGCCCGGGGGTCGGGGGAACCGGGGAGCTGTTTTTT.

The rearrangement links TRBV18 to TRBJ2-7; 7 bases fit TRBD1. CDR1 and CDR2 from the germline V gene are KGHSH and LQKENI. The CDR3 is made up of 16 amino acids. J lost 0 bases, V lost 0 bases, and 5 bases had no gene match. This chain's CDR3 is CASSPPDRVDSYEQYF. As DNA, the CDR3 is TGTGCCAGCTCACCACCCGACAGGGTAGACTCCTACGAGCAGTACTTC.

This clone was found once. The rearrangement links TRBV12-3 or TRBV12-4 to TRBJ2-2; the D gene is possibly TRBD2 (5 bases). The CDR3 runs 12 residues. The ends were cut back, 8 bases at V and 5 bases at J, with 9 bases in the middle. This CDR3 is CASLQRTGELFF. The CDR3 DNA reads TGTGCCAGCCTCCAGCGGACCGGGGAGCTGTTTTTT.

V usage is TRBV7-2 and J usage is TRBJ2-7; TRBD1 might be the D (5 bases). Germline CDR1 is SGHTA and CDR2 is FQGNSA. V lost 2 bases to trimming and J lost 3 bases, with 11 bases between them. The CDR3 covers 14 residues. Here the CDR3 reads CASSLQGEDYEQYF. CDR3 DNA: TGTGCCAGCAGCTTACAGGGCGAAGACTACGAGCAGTACTTC.

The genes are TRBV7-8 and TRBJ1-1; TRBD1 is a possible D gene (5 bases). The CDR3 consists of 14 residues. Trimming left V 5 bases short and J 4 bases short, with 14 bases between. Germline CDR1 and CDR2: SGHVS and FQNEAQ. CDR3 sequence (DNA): TGTGCCAGCAGCCCGCGGGAGACAGCCACTGAAGCTTTCTTT. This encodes CASSPRETATEAFF.

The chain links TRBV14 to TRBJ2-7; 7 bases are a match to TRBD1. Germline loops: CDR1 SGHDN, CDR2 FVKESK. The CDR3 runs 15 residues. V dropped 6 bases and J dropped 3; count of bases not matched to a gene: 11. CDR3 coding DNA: TGTGCCAGCAGTCATCTCAAGACAGGGATCTACGAGCAGTACTTC. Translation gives CASSHLKTGIYEQYF.

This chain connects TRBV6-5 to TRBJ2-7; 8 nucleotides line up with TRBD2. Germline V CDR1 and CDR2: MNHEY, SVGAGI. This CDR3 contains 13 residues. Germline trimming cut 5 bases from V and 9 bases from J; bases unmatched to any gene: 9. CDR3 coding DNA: TGTGCCAGCAGTCCCGGGGGGGGTTTGGGGCAGTACTTC. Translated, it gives CASSPGGGLGQYF.

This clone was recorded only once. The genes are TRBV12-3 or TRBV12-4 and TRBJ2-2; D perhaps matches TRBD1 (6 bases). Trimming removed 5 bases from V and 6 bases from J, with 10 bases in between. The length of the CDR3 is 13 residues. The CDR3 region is CASSNRAPGELFF. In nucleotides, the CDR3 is TGTGCCAGCAGTAACAGGGCCCCCGGGGAGCTGTTTTTT.

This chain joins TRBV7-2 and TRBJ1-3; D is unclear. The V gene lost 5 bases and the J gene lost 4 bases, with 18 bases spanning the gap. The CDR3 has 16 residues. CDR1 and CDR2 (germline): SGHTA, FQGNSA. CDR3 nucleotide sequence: TGTGCCAGCAGCGCGTACAGTTTCAATATAGGAAACACCATATATTTT. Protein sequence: CASSAYSFNIGNTIYF.

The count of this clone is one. CDR3 sequence reads: CASSANRVFGDSGANVLTF. In DNA, the CDR3 is TGTGCCAGCAGCGCAAACAGGGTTTTCGGGGACTCTGGGGCCAACGTCCTGACTTTC. The rearrangement joins TRBV9 to TRBJ2-6; maybe TRBD1 (6 bases). CDR3 size: 19 residues. The germline gives CDR1 SGDLS, CDR2 YYNGEE. Trimming pared 3 bases from V and 0 bases from J, leaving 19 bases between.

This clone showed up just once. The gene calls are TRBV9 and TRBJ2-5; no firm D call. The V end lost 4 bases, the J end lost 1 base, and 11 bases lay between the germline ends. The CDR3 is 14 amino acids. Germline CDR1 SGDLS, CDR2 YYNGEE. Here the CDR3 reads CASSFDGSQETQYF. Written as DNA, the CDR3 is TGTGCCAGCAGCTTTGACGGGTCCCAAGAGACCCAGTACTTC. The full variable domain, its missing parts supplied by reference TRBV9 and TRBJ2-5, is DSGVTQTPKHLITATGQRVTLRCSPRSGDLSVYWYQQSLDQGLQFLIQYYNGEERAKGNILERFSAQQFPDLHSELNLSSLELGDSALYFCASSFDGSQETQYFGPGTRLLVL.

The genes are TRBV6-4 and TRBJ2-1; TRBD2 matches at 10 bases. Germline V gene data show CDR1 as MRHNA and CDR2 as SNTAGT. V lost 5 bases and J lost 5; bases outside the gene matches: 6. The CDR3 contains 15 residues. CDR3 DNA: TGTGCCAGCAGTAGAGCGGGGGGGTCGAACAATGAGCAGTTCTTC. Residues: CASSRAGGSNNEQFF.

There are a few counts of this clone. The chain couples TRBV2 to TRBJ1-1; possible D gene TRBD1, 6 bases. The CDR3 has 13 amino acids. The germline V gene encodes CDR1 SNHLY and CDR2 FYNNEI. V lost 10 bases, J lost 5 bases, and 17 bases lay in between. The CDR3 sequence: CATRGGQVTEAFF. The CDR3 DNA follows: TGTGCCACCCGTGGGGGACAAGTGACTGAAGCTTTCTTT.

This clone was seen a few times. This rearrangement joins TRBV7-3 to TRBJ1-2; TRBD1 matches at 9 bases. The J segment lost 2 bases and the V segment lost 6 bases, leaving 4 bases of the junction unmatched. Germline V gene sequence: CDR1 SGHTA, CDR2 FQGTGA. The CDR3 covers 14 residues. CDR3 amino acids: CASSQGTGNYGYTF. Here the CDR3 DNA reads TGTGCCAGCAGTCAAGGGACAGGGAACTATGGCTACACCTTC. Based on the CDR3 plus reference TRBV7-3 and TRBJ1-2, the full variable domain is GAGVSQTPSNKVTEKGKYVELRCDPISGHTALYWYRQSLGQGPEFLIYFQGTGAADDSGLPNDRFFAVRPEGSVSTLKIQRTERGDSAVYLCASSQGTGNYGYTFGSGTRLTVV.

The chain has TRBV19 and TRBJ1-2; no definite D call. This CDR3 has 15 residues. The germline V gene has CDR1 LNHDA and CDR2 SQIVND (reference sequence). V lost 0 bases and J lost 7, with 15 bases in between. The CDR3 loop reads CASSIDLEVRSGYTF. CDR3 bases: TGTGCCAGTAGTATAGATCTGGAAGTACGGAGTGGCTACACCTTC.

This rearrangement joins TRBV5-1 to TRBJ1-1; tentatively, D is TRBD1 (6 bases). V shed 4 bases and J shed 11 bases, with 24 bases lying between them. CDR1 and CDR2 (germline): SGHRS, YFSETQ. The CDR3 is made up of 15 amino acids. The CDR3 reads CASSPNNGQPGDAFF. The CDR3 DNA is TGCGCCAGCAGCCCCAATAACGGACAGCCCGGGGACGCTTTCTTT.

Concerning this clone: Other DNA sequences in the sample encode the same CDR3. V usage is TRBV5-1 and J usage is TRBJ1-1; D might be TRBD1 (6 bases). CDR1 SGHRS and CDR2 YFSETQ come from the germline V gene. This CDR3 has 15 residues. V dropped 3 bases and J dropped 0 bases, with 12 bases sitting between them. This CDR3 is CASSSTTGLNTEAFF. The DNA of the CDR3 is TGCGCCAGCAGCTCTACGACAGGTCTGAACACTGAAGCTTTCTTT.

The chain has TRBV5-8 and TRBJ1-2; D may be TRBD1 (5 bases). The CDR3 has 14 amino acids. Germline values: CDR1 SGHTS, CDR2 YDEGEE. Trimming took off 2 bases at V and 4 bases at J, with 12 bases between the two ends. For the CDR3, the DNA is TGTGCCAGCAGCTTAGGGCAGGGCATCTATGGCTACACCTTC. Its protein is CASSLGQGIYGYTF.